Listed below are T cell receptor beta chains from one sample, sequenced in a study of blood T cell repertoires in COVID-19. The repertoire was sequenced with immunoSEQ multiplex PCR; TCRdb's copy has only in-frame clones and lacks some. Seen here are about 82,000 clones, 85% observed once, and the top ten hold about 20%. The sequenced material came from peripheral blood. All receptors derive from an elderly man with active or convalescent COVID-19. Both conserved end residues are part of each CDR3. A D gene is named only where the DNA matches it firmly. Some rows mark clone size as missing; the rest say once, few, many or name a class of expanded clone.

D	V	J	size	CDR3	DNA
NA	TRBV7-2	TRBJ1-5	NA	CASSVSRGQPQHF	TGTGCCAGCAGCGTTTCCAGGGGTCAGCCCCAGCATTTT
NA	TRBV5-6	TRBJ2-1	NA	CASSLMDYTVLF	TGTGCCAGCAGCTTGATGGACTATACGGTACTCTTC
TRBD1	TRBV6-1	TRBJ2-1	NA	CASSEGQGPYNEQFF	TGTGCCAGCAGTGAAGGACAGGGGCCCTACAATGAGCAGTTCTTC
NA	TRBV5-6	TRBJ1-2	medium-sized	CASSLEGHLDGYTF	TGTGCCAGCAGCTTGGAGGGGCATCTCGATGGCTACACCTTC
TRBD1	TRBV19	TRBJ1-4	NA	CASSITGATNEKLFF	TGTGCCAGTAGTATTACAGGGGCAACTAATGAAAAACTGTTTTTT
TRBD1	TRBV28	TRBJ1-4	NA	CASSLGGRTGDNEKLFF	TGTGCCAGCAGTTTGGGCGGCCGGACAGGAGATAATGAAAAACTGTTTTTT
TRBD1	TRBV18	TRBJ2-5	NA	CASSPVAGGLIETQYF	TGTGCCAGCTCACCGGTGGCAGGGGGATTGATCGAGACCCAGTACTTC
TRBD1	TRBV24-1	TRBJ1-4	NA	CATRTGNEKLFF	TGTGCCACCAGGACAGGGAATGAAAAACTGTTTTTT
NA	TRBV19	TRBJ1-5	few	CASSISGGAMYYSNQPQHF	TGTGCCAGTAGTATATCAGGCGGGGCCATGTACTATAGCAATCAGCCCCAGCATTTT
NA	TRBV19	TRBJ1-4	NA	CASSMRTEKLFF	TGTGCCAGTAGTATGCGGACAGAAAAACTGTTTTTT
TRBD1	TRBV7-9	TRBJ1-1	NA	CASSLGSRGLTEAFF	TGTGCCAGCAGCTTAGGGAGTAGGGGGCTCACTGAAGCTTTCTTT
NA	TRBV6-1	TRBJ1-5	NA	CASSEYSTEAPGMTQHF	TGTGCCAGCAGTGAATATTCGACAGAGGCCCCAGGGATGACCCAGCATTTT
NA	TRBV6-4	TRBJ2-5	NA	CASSRDTQETQYF	TGTGCCAGCAGCCGGGACACCCAAGAGACCCAGTACTTC
NA	TRBV19	TRBJ1-3	NA	CASSMDTRSGNTIYF	TGTGCCAGTAGTATGGACACGCGCTCTGGAAACACCATATATTTT
NA	TRBV28	TRBJ1-6	NA	CASSLVAGSYSPLHF	TGTGCCAGCAGTTTGGTGGCAGGGTCCTATTCACCCCTCCACTTT
TRBD1	TRBV7-8	TRBJ2-2	NA	CASSYGQGPLLWAGELFF	TGTGCCAGCAGCTATGGACAGGGACCCCTGTTATGGGCCGGGGAGCTGTTTTTT
NA	TRBV12-3/TRBV12-4	TRBJ2-2	NA	CASRRTAGELFF	TGTGCCAGCAGAAGGACAGCCGGGGAGCTGTTTTTT
NA	TRBV4-1	TRBJ1-6	NA	CASSQELMRSPLHF	TGCGCCAGCAGCCAAGAATTGATGAGGTCACCCCTCCACTTT
TRBD2	TRBV5-4	TRBJ2-1	NA	CASSPGTSVREQFF	TGTGCCAGCAGCCCCGGGACTAGCGTACGGGAGCAGTTCTTC
NA	TRBV2	TRBJ2-5	NA	CASRWSLEAETQYF	TGTGCCAGCAGGTGGTCCCTCGAGGCAGAGACCCAGTACTTC
NA	TRBV5-1	TRBJ1-1	once	CASSQGQKTRQLGNTEAFF	TGCGCCAGCAGCCAAGGACAAAAGACCCGACAGTTGGGGAACACTGAAGCTTTCTTT
NA	TRBV4-1	TRBJ1-6	NA	CASRLVGGNNSPLHF	TGCGCCAGCAGGCTGGTAGGGGGAAATAATTCACCCCTCCACTTT
NA	TRBV5-1	TRBJ2-1	NA	CASSLDGYAYNEQFF	TGCGCCAGCAGCTTGGACGGGTACGCCTACAATGAGCAGTTCTTC
NA	TRBV6-4	TRBJ1-5	once	CASREVPDQPQHF	TGTGCCAGCAGAGAGGTTCCGGATCAGCCCCAGCATTTT
NA	TRBV7-9	TRBJ2-5	NA	CASSLWPDRGETQYF	TGTGCCAGCAGCTTATGGCCAGACCGCGGGGAGACCCAGTACTTC
TRBD1	TRBV20-1	TRBJ1-1	NA	CSASRTGGVEAFF	TGCAGTGCGAGTAGGACAGGGGGGGTTGAAGCTTTCTTT
TRBD2	TRBV29-1	TRBJ2-1	NA	CSVGLVAEQFF	TGCAGCGTGGGACTAGTAGCTGAGCAGTTCTTC
NA	TRBV19	TRBJ2-3	NA	CASSIVLARTDTQYF	TGTGCCAGTAGTATAGTGCTAGCCCGCACAGATACGCAGTATTTT
TRBD1	TRBV3-1/TRBV3-2	TRBJ1-1	NA	CASSQAGTGGFNTEAFF	TGTGCCAGCAGCCAAGCTGGGACAGGGGGTTTCAACACTGAAGCTTTCTTT
TRBD2	TRBV2	TRBJ2-2	NA	CASIKERGLATNTGELFF	TGTGCCAGCATTAAGGAAAGGGGACTAGCGACAAACACCGGGGAGCTGTTTTTT
TRBD1	TRBV6-5	TRBJ1-2	NA	CASTRQGVGYTF	TGTGCCAGCACCAGACAGGGGGTTGGCTACACCTTC
NA	TRBV2	TRBJ1-3	NA	CASSTDIAGNTIYF	TGTGCCAGCAGTACGGACATCGCTGGAAACACCATATATTTT
NA	TRBV7-3	TRBJ2-2	NA	CASSQGARGELFF	TGTGCCAGCAGCCAAGGGGCCCGAGGGGAGCTGTTTTTT
NA	TRBV28	TRBJ1-2	NA	CASSLNRNTGYTF	TGTGCCAGCAGTTTAAATCGTAACACTGGCTACACCTTC
NA	TRBV18	TRBJ1-4	NA	CASSPDSTFEKLFF	TGTGCCAGCTCACCAGACAGCACATTCGAAAAACTGTTTTTT
TRBD2	TRBV9	TRBJ2-5	NA	CASSATTGLAGGETQYF	TGTGCCAGCAGCGCCACCACGGGACTAGCGGGTGGGGAGACCCAGTACTTC
NA	TRBV6-1	TRBJ1-1	NA	CASSERTARNGNTEAFF	TGTGCCAGCAGTGAACGGACAGCCCGAAATGGGAACACTGAAGCTTTCTTT
TRBD1	TRBV7-3	TRBJ2-1	NA	CASSPAGTGGNEQFF	TGTGCCAGCAGCCCGGCCGGGACAGGGGGCAATGAGCAGTTCTTC
NA	TRBV10-3	TRBJ2-1	NA	CAISESGAYNEQFF	TGTGCCATCAGTGAGTCGGGCGCCTACAATGAGCAGTTCTTC
NA	TRBV28	TRBJ2-5	NA	CASSFRAARAAETQYF	TGTGCCAGCAGTTTTAGGGCCGCCAGGGCTGCAGAGACCCAGTACTTC
NA	TRBV7-2	TRBJ2-6	NA	CASSSHRSGANVLTF	TGTGCCAGCAGCTCCCACAGGTCTGGGGCCAACGTCCTGACTTTC
NA	TRBV19	TRBJ1-4	NA	CASRPLQGREKLFF	TGTGCCAGTAGACCCCTGCAGGGGCGTGAAAAACTGTTTTTT
NA	TRBV5-1	TRBJ2-5	NA	CASSFGQRQETQYF	TGCGCCAGCAGCTTTGGACAGAGACAAGAGACCCAGTACTTC
NA	TRBV7-2	TRBJ2-5	NA	CASSAYLEETQYF	TGTGCCAGCAGCGCCTACCTCGAGGAGACCCAGTACTTC
NA	TRBV7-8	TRBJ1-3	NA	CASSRRTRESGNTIYF	TGTGCCAGCAGCCGACGGACCAGGGAATCTGGAAACACCATATATTTT
TRBD1	TRBV27	TRBJ2-1	NA	CASSWTGSYNEQFF	TGTGCCAGCAGTTGGACAGGATCCTACAATGAGCAGTTCTTC
NA	TRBV29-1	TRBJ1-4	NA	CSAWTATNEKLFF	TGCAGCGCCTGGACAGCAACTAATGAAAAACTGTTTTTT
TRBD1	TRBV19	TRBJ1-5	NA	CATRDRARQPQHF	TGTGCCACTAGAGACAGGGCCAGACAGCCCCAGCATTTT
NA	TRBV7-3	TRBJ1-1	NA	CASNKTGLGNTEAFF	TGTGCCAGCAACAAAACAGGGCTCGGGAACACTGAAGCTTTCTTT